These 15 T cell receptor beta chains came from one sample sequenced in a study of blood T cell repertoires in COVID-19. The method was immunoSEQ multiplex PCR; TCRdb's version includes in-frame clones alone and lacks a portion of them. Of around 63,000 clones in the sample, around 81% were seen once. The specimen sequenced was peripheral blood. These receptor sequences come from a man aged 60 to 75 with acute or convalescent COVID-19.

V usage is TRBV6-5 and J usage is TRBJ1-2; 7 nucleotides align to TRBD1. This CDR3 has 14 residues. V dropped 7 bases and J dropped 4; count of bases not matched to a gene: 9. CDR1 and CDR2 (germline): MNHEY, SVGAGI. The chain's CDR3 is CASTQTGTVYGYTF. CDR3 DNA sequence: TGTGCCAGCACGCAGACAGGGACCGTCTATGGCTACACCTTC.

This chain connects TRBV14 to TRBJ1-6; D is possibly TRBD1 (6 bases). The CDR3 is 15 residues long. V shed 4 bases and J shed 8 bases, with 15 bases lying between them. CDR1 and CDR2 (germline): SGHDN, FVKESK. In nucleotides, the CDR3 is TGTGCCAGCAGCCCGATGGCAGGGGCATATTCACCCCTCCACTTT. Residues: CASSPMAGAYSPLHF.

The chain links TRBV7-9 to TRBJ1-1; a possible D gene is TRBD1 (6 bases). This CDR3 is 14 amino acids long. Germline V gene lookup returns CDR1 SEHNR and CDR2 FQNEAQ (reference sequence). V was shortened by 0 bases and J by 10 bases, with 15 bases between the two germline ends. CDR3 loop: CASSLAALGAAAFF. The CDR3 region has the DNA TGTGCCAGCAGCTTAGCTGCTTTGGGGGCCGCAGCTTTCTTT. The entire variable domain, with the rest obtained from reference TRBV7-9 and TRBJ1-1, is as follows: DTGVSQNPRHKITKRGQNVTFRCDPISEHNRLYWYRQTLGQGPEFLTYFQNEAQLEKSRLLSDRFSAERPKGSFSTLEIQRTEQGDSAMYLCASSLAALGAAAFFGQGTRLTVV.

J is TRBJ2-5 and V is TRBV5-1, with 10 bases fitting TRBD2. The CDR3 has 18 amino acids. The V gene end was trimmed by 0 bases and the J gene end by 1 base; junction bases not matched to a gene: 9. CDR1 is SGHRS and CDR2 is YFSETQ in the germline V gene. CDR3 sequence reads: CASSLGTSGTSVQETQYF. Written as DNA, the CDR3 is TGCGCCAGCAGCTTGGGGACAAGCGGGACTAGCGTCCAAGAGACCCAGTACTTC.

The chain employs TRBV27 and TRBJ2-5; no reliable D call. This CDR3 is built from 13 residues. The germline gives CDR1 MNHEY, CDR2 SMNVEV (reference sequence). Trimming cost V 3 bases and J 4 bases, with 9 bases left between them. CDR3 loop: CASSFVSGETQYF. In nucleotides, the CDR3 is TGTGCCAGCAGTTTTGTGTCAGGAGAGACCCAGTACTTC.

The chain carries TRBV3-1 (or the pseudogene TRBV3-2) and TRBJ1-3; no clear D. The ends were cut back, 5 bases at V and 4 bases at J, with 12 bases in the middle. The germline gives CDR1 LGHDT, CDR2 YNNKEL (reference sequence). The CDR3 loop spans 14 amino acids. The CDR3 coding sequence is TGTGCCAGCAGCAAAACGAATGCGGGAAACACCATATATTTT. Residues: CASSKTNAGNTIYF.

This clone occurred once. The rearrangement uses TRBV19 and TRBJ2-5; D not resolved. Trimming pared 6 bases from V and 4 bases from J, leaving 12 bases between. CDR1 and CDR2 from the germline V gene are LNHDA and SQIVND (reference sequence). The CDR3 is 13 amino acids. DNA of the CDR3: TGTGCCAGTAGCCCACCCGGCGGAGAGACCCAGTACTTC. It yields the protein CASSPPGGETQYF.

The V call is TRBV9, the J call TRBJ2-7; no reliable D call. Trimming shortened V by 0 bases and J by 3 bases, and 10 bases separated the two germline ends. Germline CDR1 reads SGDLS; CDR2 reads YYNGEE. This CDR3 contains 14 residues. CDR3 protein: CASSVGPPIYEQYF. CDR3 DNA: TGTGCCAGCAGCGTAGGCCCCCCTATCTACGAGCAGTACTTC.

This chain joins TRBV12-3 or TRBV12-4 and TRBJ1-2, with D possibly matching TRBD1 (6 bases). This CDR3 has 13 residues. Trimming shortened V by 6 bases and J by 5 bases, and 13 bases separated the two germline ends. As DNA, the CDR3 is TGTGCCAGCAGCCTGGGACAAACTTATGGCTACACCTTC. As protein: CASSLGQTYGYTF.

The chain recombines TRBV11-1 with TRBJ2-7, with 7 bases matching TRBD1. V shed 5 bases, J shed 6 bases, and the junction held 13 bases outside the gene matches. This CDR3 has 15 amino acids. The germline V gene has CDR1 SGHAT and CDR2 FQDESV (reference sequence). The CDR3 nucleotides are TGTGCCAGCAGCGACAGGGTTCCCGGTCCTCGCGAGCAGTACTTC. As protein: CASSDRVPGPREQYF. The variable domain in full, completed from reference TRBV11-1 and TRBJ2-7, reads EAEVAQSPRYKITEKSQAVAFWCDPISGHATLYWYRQILGQGPELLVQFQDESVVDDSQLPKDRFSAERLKGVDSTLKIQPAELGDSAMYLCASSDRVPGPREQYFGPGTRLTVT.

CDR3 region: CASSSRDRSRGTEAFF. The CDR3 DNA is TGTGCCAGCAGCTCTCGGGACAGGTCGAGAGGCACTGAAGCTTTCTTT. The V gene is TRBV7-2, the J gene TRBJ1-1, with 8 bases identical to TRBD1. The CDR3 runs 16 residues. The germline gives CDR1 SGHTA, CDR2 FQGNSA. J gave up 4 bases and V 4 bases, and 11 bases lay outside the gene matches.

The chain has TRBV2 and TRBJ2-3; D call uncertain. The CDR3 sequence is 15 residues long. V lost 1 base and J lost 4, with 12 bases in between. CDR1 and CDR2 (germline): SNHLY, FYNNEI. The DNA of the CDR3 is TGTGCCAGCAGTGAAGGGCGGAACCGACCAGATACGCAGTATTTT. This gives the protein CASSEGRNRPDTQYF.

This clone turned up a few times. The chain is built from TRBV7-2 and TRBJ1-1; TRBD1 might be the D (6 bases). The CDR3 spans 16 residues. V lost 5 bases and J lost 5, with 21 bases in between. CDR1 SGHTA and CDR2 FQGNSA come from the germline V gene. The CDR3 coding sequence is TGTGCCAGCAGCGTATTCGGGGGGGGCGCAGGTACTGAAGCTTTCTTT. This translates into CASSVFGGGAGTEAFF.

The chain has TRBV30 and TRBJ1-1, with 7 nucleotides matching TRBD1. The germline V gene encodes CDR1 GTSNPN and CDR2 SVGIG (reference sequence). V dropped 0 bases and J dropped 4; count of bases not matched to a gene: 2. The CDR3 length is 13 residues. CDR3 in amino acids: CAWSVQGPTEAFF. The CDR3 DNA sequence: TGTGCCTGGAGTGTACAGGGGCCCACTGAAGCTTTCTTT.

This rearrangement joins TRBV6-6 to TRBJ2-2, with 8 bases fitting TRBD2. Germline assignment: CDR1 MNHNY and CDR2 SVGAGI (reference sequence). The CDR3 consists of 17 residues. The V segment lost 5 bases and the J segment 1 base; nucleotides outside the gene matches: 9. CDR3 in DNA: TGTGCCAGCAGTCGCGAAGGGACTAGTAGGAACACCGGGGAGCTGTTTTTT. Protein: CASSREGTSRNTGELFF.